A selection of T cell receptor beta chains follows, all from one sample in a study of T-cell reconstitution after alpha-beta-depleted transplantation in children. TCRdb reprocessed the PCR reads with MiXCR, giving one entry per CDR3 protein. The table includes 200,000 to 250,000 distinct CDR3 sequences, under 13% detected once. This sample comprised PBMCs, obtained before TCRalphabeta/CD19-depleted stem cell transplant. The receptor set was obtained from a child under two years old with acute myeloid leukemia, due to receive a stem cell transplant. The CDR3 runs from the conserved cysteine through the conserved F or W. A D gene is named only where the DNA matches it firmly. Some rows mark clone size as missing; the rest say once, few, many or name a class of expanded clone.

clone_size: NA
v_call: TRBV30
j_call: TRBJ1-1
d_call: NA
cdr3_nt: TGTGCCTGGAGTTCCTCAGGGAGGTACGCTTTCTTT
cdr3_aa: CAWSSSGRYAFF

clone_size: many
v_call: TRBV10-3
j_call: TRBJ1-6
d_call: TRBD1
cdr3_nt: TGTGCCATCAGCCCGACAGGGAAGGAATCACCCCTCCACTTT
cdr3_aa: CAISPTGKESPLHF

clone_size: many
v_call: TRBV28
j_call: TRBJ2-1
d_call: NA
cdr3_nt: TGTGCCAGCCGGGCCCGAACCTACAATGAGCAGTTCTTC
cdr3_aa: CASRARTYNEQFF

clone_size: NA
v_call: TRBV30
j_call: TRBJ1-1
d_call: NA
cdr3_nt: TGTGCCTGGAGTAGCCAAGGAGGGACGGAAGCTTTCTTT
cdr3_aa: CAWSSQGGTEAFF

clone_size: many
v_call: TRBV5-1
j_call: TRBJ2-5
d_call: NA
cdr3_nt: TGCGCCAGCAGCCCGGGGATCGGGGAGACCCAGTACTTC
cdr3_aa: CASSPGIGETQYF

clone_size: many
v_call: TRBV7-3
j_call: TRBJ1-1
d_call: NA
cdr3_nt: TGTGCCAGCAGTTCCGGAAGGAACACTGAAGCTTTCTTT
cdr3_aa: CASSSGRNTEAFF

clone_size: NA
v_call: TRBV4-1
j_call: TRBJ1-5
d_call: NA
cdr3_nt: TGCGCCAGCAGCCAAGATATCCCGACAGTTCTCCAACTTCAGCCCCAGCATTTT
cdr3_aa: CASSQDIPTVLQLQPQHF

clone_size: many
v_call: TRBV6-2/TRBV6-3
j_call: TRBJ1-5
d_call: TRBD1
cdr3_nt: TGTGCCAGCAGTTACTCGACAGGGGGAGGACAGCCCCAGCATTTT
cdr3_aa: CASSYSTGGGQPQHF

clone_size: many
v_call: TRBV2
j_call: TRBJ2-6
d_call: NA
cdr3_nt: TGTGCCAGAATGGTACCTGGGGCCAACGTCCTGACTTTC
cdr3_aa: CARMVPGANVLTF

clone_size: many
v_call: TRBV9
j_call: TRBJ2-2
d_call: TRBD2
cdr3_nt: TGTGCCAGCAGCGTAGCCGGGACTAGTGCCACCGGGGAGCTGTTTTTT
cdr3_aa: CASSVAGTSATGELFF

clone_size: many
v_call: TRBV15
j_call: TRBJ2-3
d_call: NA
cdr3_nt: TGTGCCACCAGCAGAGAAGAGGGGATCGGCACAGATACGCAGTATTTT
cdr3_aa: CATSREEGIGTDTQYF

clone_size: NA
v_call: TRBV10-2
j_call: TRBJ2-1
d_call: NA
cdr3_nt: TGCGCCAGCAGTGAGTGGTCGGGCGATGAGCAGTTCTTC
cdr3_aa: CASSEWSGDEQFF

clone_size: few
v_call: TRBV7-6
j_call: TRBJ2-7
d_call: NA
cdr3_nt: TGTGCCAGCAGCTCGGACATCTACTACGAGCAGTACTTC
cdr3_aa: CASSSDIYYEQYF

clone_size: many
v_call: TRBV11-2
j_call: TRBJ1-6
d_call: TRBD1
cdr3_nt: TGTGCCAGCAGCGGACAGGGGGAGTCACCCCTCCACTTT
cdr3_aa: CASSGQGESPLHF

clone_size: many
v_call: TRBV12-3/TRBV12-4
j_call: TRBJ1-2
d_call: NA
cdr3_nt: TGTGCCAGCACTATCACAGGGTTTAACTATGGCTACACCTTC
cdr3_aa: CASTITGFNYGYTF

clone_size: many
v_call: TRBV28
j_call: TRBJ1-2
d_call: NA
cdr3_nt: TGTGCCAGCAGTTCACCCGGGGGTTATGGCTACACCTTC
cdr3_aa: CASSSPGGYGYTF

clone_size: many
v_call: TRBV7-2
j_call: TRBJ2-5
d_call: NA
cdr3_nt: TGTGCCAGCAGCGCTAGGGCAGGGCGGTTGGAGACCCAGTACTTC
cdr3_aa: CASSARAGRLETQYF

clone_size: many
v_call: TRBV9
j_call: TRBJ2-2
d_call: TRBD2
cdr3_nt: TGTGCCAGCAGCCGACTAGCCGCTACCTTACTGAACACCGGGGAGCTGTTTTTT
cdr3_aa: CASSRLAATLLNTGELFF

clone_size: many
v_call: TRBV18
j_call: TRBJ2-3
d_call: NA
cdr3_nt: TGTGCCAGCTCACCACCGAGTACTAGCACAGATACGCAGTATTTT
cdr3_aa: CASSPPSTSTDTQYF

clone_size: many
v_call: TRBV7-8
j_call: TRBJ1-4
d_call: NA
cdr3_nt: TGTGCCAGCAGCGTCCGGGACGGTGCAACTAATGAAAAACTGTTTTTT
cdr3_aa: CASSVRDGATNEKLFF

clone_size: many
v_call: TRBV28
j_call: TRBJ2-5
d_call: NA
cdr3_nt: TGTGCCAGCAGTAAGGGGAGGGACAGGGAGACCCAGTACTTC
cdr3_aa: CASSKGRDRETQYF

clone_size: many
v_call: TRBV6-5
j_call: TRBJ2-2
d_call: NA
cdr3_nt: TGTGCCAGCAGTTACTCGGGGAGTACCGGGGAGCTGTTTTTT
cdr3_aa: CASSYSGSTGELFF

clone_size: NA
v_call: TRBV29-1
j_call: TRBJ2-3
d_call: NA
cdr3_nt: TGCAGCGTTGTCCCGGGCACAGATACGCAGTATTTT
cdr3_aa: CSVVPGTDTQYF

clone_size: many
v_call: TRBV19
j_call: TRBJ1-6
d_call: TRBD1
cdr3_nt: TGTGCCAACCCGGGACAGGGGCAAAATTCACCCCTCCACTTT
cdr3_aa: CANPGQGQNSPLHF

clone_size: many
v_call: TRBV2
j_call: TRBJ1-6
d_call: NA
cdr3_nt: TGTGCCAGGTCGGGACTGCACAATTCACCCCTCCACTTT
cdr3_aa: CARSGLHNSPLHF

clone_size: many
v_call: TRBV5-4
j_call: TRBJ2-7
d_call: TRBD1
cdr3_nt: TGTGCCAGCAGCTTCGGACAGGGGAACGAGCAGTACTTC
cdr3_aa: CASSFGQGNEQYF

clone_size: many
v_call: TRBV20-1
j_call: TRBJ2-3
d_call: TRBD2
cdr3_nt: TGCAGTGCCCTAGGACTAGCGGGAGGGTATACGCAGTATTTT
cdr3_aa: CSALGLAGGYTQYF

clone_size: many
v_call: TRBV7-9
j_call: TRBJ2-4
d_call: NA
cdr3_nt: TGTGCCAGCAGCTTAGAGGCTAGCTACCAGGGGATTCAGTACTTC
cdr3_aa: CASSLEASYQGIQYF

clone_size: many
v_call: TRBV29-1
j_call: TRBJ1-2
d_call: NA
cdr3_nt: TGCAGCGTAACAGTTAACTATGGCTACACCTTC
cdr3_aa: CSVTVNYGYTF

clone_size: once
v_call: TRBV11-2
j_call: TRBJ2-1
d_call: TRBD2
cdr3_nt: TGTGCCAGCGGACTGGAGCGGGGGGGCTTAAATGAGCAGTTCTTC
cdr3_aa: CASGLERGGLNEQFF

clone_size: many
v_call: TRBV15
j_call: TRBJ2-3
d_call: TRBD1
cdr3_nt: TGTGCCACCAGCAGAGATACAGGGGAAGGTACAGATACGCAGTATTTT
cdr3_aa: CATSRDTGEGTDTQYF

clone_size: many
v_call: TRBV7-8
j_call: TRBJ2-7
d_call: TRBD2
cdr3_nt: TGTGCCAGCAGCTTCATGGGACTAGCGGGAGGTCAGTACGAGCAGTACTTC
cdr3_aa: CASSFMGLAGGQYEQYF

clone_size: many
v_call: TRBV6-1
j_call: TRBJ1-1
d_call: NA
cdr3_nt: TGTGCCAGCAGCAGGGGAATAACTGAAGCTTTCTTT
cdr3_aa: CASSRGITEAFF

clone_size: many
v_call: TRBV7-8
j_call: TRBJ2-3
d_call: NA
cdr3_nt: TGTGCCAGCAGCTTTAGGGGATATACGCAGTATTTT
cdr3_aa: CASSFRGYTQYF

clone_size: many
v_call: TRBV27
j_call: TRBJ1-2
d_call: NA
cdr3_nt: TGTGCCAGCAGTTACCTTGGGGAAGGGGAGTATGGCTACACCTTC
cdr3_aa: CASSYLGEGEYGYTF

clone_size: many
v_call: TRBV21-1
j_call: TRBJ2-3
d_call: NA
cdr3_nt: TGTGCCAGCCCGGGGAGCACAGATACGCAGTATTTT
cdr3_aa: CASPGSTDTQYF

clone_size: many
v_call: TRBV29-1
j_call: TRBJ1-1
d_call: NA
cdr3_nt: TGCAGCGTAGGACGGAGGAACACTGAAGCTTTCTTT
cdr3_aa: CSVGRRNTEAFF

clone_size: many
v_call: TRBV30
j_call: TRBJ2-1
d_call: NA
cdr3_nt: TGTGCCTGGACGAGGGGGTTCAATGAGCAGTTCTTC
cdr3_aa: CAWTRGFNEQFF

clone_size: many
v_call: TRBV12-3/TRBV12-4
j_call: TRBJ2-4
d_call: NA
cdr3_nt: TGTGCCAGCAGCCTCCGGGACGGCAAAAACATTCAGTACTTC
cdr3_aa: CASSLRDGKNIQYF

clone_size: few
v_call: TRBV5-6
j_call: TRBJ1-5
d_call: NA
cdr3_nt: TGTGCCAGCAGCTTGCTAGGGGCCAGGGGTCAGCCCCAGCATTTT
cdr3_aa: CASSLLGARGQPQHF

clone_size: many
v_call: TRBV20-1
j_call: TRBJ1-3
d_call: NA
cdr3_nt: TGCAGTGCTAAGGAGGGGGCTGGAAACACCATATATTTT
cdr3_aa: CSAKEGAGNTIYF

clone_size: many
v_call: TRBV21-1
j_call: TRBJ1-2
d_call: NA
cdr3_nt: TGTGCCAGAATAGTTACTAACTATGGCTACACCTTC
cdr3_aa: CARIVTNYGYTF

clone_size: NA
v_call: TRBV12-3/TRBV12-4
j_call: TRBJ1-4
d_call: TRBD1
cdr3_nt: TGTGCCAGCAGTATGACAGGGGTCAATGAAAAACTGTTTTTT
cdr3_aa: CASSMTGVNEKLFF

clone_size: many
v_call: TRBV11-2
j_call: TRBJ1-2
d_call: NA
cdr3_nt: TGTGCCAGCAGTGTGGGACACTTCTATGGCTACACCTTC
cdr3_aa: CASSVGHFYGYTF

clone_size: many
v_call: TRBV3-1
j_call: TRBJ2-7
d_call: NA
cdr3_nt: TGTGCCAGCAGCCAAGATTGGGGTTTTGGAACTTACGAGCAGTACTTC
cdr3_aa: CASSQDWGFGTYEQYF